What follows are 8 T cell receptor beta chains derived from one specimen sequenced in a study of blood T cell repertoires in COVID-19. Method: immunoSEQ multiplex PCR; TCRdb's copy keeps in-frame clones and lacks some. The table records over 200,000 clones, approximately 85% of them present only once. Sequenced: PBMCs or T cells enriched from blood (not recorded which). The receptors were gathered from a woman between 45 and 65 years old who had recovered from COVID-19.

This clone has just one count. The chain carries TRBV19 and TRBJ1-5; D remains unclear. The CDR3 has 16 residues. The germline CDR1 and CDR2 sequences are LNHDA and SQIVND (reference sequence). Trimming removed 6 bases at V and 2 bases at J, with 17 bases between. The CDR3 DNA is TGTGCCAGTAGCTCGACTTCAAAGGTTGGCAATCAGCCCCAGCATTTT. This sequence encodes CASSSTSKVGNQPQHF.

The rearrangement uses TRBV5-1 and TRBJ1-1; TRBD1 might be the D (5 bases). Between the trimmed V and J ends, which lost 0 bases and 1 base, there was a span of 10 bases. This CDR3 has 15 amino acids. CDR1 and CDR2 from the germline V gene are SGHRS and YFSETQ. This CDR3 is CASSLGLGPNTEAFF. The CDR3 nucleotides read TGCGCCAGCAGCTTGGGGCTGGGGCCGAACACTGAAGCTTTCTTT.

This clone has only one observation. This sequence joins TRBV28 and TRBJ1-3, with D maybe TRBD1 (5 bases). The CDR3 is 18 residues long. Per the germline V gene, CDR1 is MDHEN and CDR2 is SYDVKM. Trimming took 1 base from V and 0 from J, leaving 16 bases between them. The CDR3 sequence: CASSLFAGVEVSGNTIYF. CDR3 nucleotides: TGTGCCAGCAGTTTATTTGCGGGGGTAGAAGTCTCTGGAAACACCATATATTTT.

The chain carries TRBV9 and TRBJ2-7, with 7 bases fitting TRBD1. CDR3 length: 15 amino acids. Trimming removed 0 bases from V and 3 bases from J; junction bases left unmatched: 6. Germline loops: CDR1 SGDLS, CDR2 YYNGEE. The CDR3 nucleotides read TGTGCCAGCAGCGTAGGACAGGGATGGGTCTACGAGCAGTACTTC. Translation: CASSVGQGWVYEQYF.

J is TRBJ2-7 and V is TRBV27; TRBD1 might be the D (6 bases). Germline CDR1 is MNHEY and CDR2 is SMNVEV (reference sequence). This CDR3 has 14 amino acids. The V end was cut by 5 bases, the J end by 3 bases, with 14 bases between. CDR3 coding DNA: TGTGCCAGCAGTACGCATACAGGGATCTACGAGCAGTACTTC. It yields the protein CASSTHTGIYEQYF.

The chain employs TRBV27 and TRBJ1-4, with 7 bases matching TRBD1. Germline V gene data show CDR1 as MNHEY and CDR2 as SMNVEV (reference sequence). This CDR3 has 14 residues. The ends lost 4 bases at V and 8 bases at J; junction bases unmatched: 7. Written as DNA, the CDR3 is TGTGCCAGCAGTTACGCCGGGACAGCGGAAAAACTGTTTTTT. It is translated as CASSYAGTAEKLFF.

V usage is TRBV5-1 and J usage is TRBJ2-7, with a possible D match to TRBD1 (5 bases). V was trimmed by 4 bases and J by 0 bases, leaving 17 bases between them. The CDR3 runs 16 residues. The germline CDR1 and CDR2 sequences are SGHRS and YFSETQ. The DNA for the CDR3 is TGCGCCAGCAGCCCACGTACTGGGGCGCTCTCCTACGAGCAGTACTTC. This gives the protein CASSPRTGALSYEQYF.

The gene calls are TRBV28 and TRBJ1-4; D not resolved. CDR1 is MDHEN, CDR2 SYDVKM, per germline. The CDR3 extends over 13 amino acids. Trimming cost V 1 base and J 8 bases, with 8 bases left between them. The CDR3 spells CASSLLHGEKLFF. The CDR3 nucleotides are TGTGCCAGCAGTTTATTACACGGGGAAAAACTGTTTTTT.